This T cell receptor beta chain was sequenced for a study of T cells in Graves' hyperthyroidism and ophthalmopathy. Overall study results and limits: A 13 V-J model separated ophthalmopathy from stable hyperthyroidism.

Comment on this clonotype: No antigen is known for it.

Amplification yielded TCR beta CDR3 regions, with RNA transcripts as the source. TCR CDR3 regions were first amplified by RT-PCR with HTBI primers. A single record per CDR3 protein comes from TCRdb applying MiXCR to the multiplex PCR reads. Found here are about 400,000 distinct CDR3 sequences, 15% of them singletons; the top ten hold approximately 32%. Uncontrolled infection, other autoimmune disease, pregnancy or lactation excluded patients. Diagnoses were established using clinical symptoms, serum thyroxine and TRAb, thyroid ultrasound and orbital computed tomography. The source of the PBMCs was about 10 ml of fresh peripheral blood. The germline V gene encodes CDR1 SGHAT and CDR2 FQNNGV. The CDR3 is 18 amino acids. V trimming: 1 base; J trimming: 2 bases; junction bases outside the gene matches: 10.

Source material: blood. This chain links TRBV11-2 with TRBJ2-7, with 11 bases fitting TRBD2. This clonotype was sampled from a woman aged 25 to 39 with Graves' hyperthyroidism. The CDR3 DNA sequence: TGTGCCAGCAGCTTAGTAACTAGCGGGAGTACCGGAACCTACGAGCAGTACTTC. Translated: CASSLVTSGSTGTYEQYF.